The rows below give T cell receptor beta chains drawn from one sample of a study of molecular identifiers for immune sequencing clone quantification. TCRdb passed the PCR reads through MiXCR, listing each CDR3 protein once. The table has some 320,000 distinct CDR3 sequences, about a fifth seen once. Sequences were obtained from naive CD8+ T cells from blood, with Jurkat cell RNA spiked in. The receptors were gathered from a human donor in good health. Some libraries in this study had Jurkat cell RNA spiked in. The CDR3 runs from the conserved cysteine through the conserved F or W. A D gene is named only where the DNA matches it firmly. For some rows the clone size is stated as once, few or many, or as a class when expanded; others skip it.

TGTGCCAGCAGCTTAGGTGCCGGGACAAATATCCAAGAGACCCAGTACTTC CASSLGAGTNIQETQYF NA TRBJ2-5 NA 17 TRBV7-9
TGTGCCAGCAGTTACGCGGGGGGGCCCGGCGAGCAGTACTTC CASSYAGGPGEQYF many TRBJ2-7 TRBD2 14 TRBV6-5
TGTGCCTGGAGTGTAGCCTACGGTCCTAATTACTATGGCTACACCTTC CAWSVAYGPNYYGYTF NA TRBJ1-2 NA 16 TRBV30
TGTGCCAGCAGTTTACTGAACGCAGATACGCAGTATTTT CASSLLNADTQYF many TRBJ2-3 NA 13 TRBV27
TGTGCCAGCAGCTTAGGAGGGGCCGGGGAGCAGTACTTC CASSLGGAGEQYF many TRBJ2-7 NA 13 TRBV7-9
TGCAGCGTTGAAAGGGATGGGGGCGGTGGAAACACCATATATTTT CSVERDGGGGNTIYF NA TRBJ1-3 NA 15 TRBV29-1
TGTGCCAGTAGCAAAGGGACAAGCTACGAGCAGTACTTC CASSKGTSYEQYF few TRBJ2-7 NA 13 TRBV19
TGTGCCAGCAGCTTGGGACAGTTGCCGAATCAGCCCCAGTATTTT CASSLGQLPNQPQYF NA TRBJ2-3 TRBD1 15 TRBV11-2
TGTGCCAGTAGTATAGCTTGGGGGAGCAATCAGCCCCAGCATTTT CASSIAWGSNQPQHF many TRBJ1-5 NA 15 TRBV19
TGTGCCAGCAGCTTAGCGCATTTTCCTAGGACAACGAACACCGGGGAGCTGTTTTTT CASSLAHFPRTTNTGELFF many TRBJ2-2 NA 19 TRBV7-6
TGCGCCAGCAGCCAGGACAGGGAATCACCCCTCCACTTT CASSQDRESPLHF many TRBJ1-6 TRBD1 13 TRBV4-1
TGTGCCAGCAGTGTCTGGGGGGAAGCTTTCTTT CASSVWGEAFF NA TRBJ1-1 NA 11 TRBV12-3/TRBV12-4
TGTGCCAGCAGCTTGGCCAATCAGCCCCAGCATTTT CASSLANQPQHF many TRBJ1-5 NA 12 TRBV7-9
TGTGCCACCAGCACAAAACAGGGAATTAATGAAAAACTGGTTTTT CATSTKQGINEKLVF NA TRBJ1-4 NA 15 TRBV15
TGTGCCAGCAGTTCGAACCGACAGACGATTAGCACAGATACGCAGTATTTT CASSSNRQTISTDTQYF NA TRBJ2-3 NA 17 TRBV7-9
TGTGCCACCAGTGTGGGGGGGAGAAATCAGCCCCAGCATTTT CATSVGGRNQPQHF many TRBJ1-5 NA 14 TRBV24-1
TGTGCCAGCAGCATCGGGGGGGTCGACATTCAGTACTTC CASSIGGVDIQYF few TRBJ2-4 TRBD2 13 TRBV7-6
TGTGCCAGCAGTGAAGCCTTTGGCAAAAACATTCAGTACTTC CASSEAFGKNIQYF few TRBJ2-4 NA 14 TRBV2
TGTGCCAGCACTCCCGCGCTGGGGGACGTTAGGAACACTGAAGCTTTCTTT CASTPALGDVRNTEAFF many TRBJ1-1 NA 17 TRBV2
TGCGCCAGCAGCCAAGTGATCCTAGCGGGAGGGGCGGGCAATGAGCAGTTCTTC CASSQVILAGGAGNEQFF few TRBJ2-1 TRBD2 18 TRBV4-3
TGCGCCAGCAGCCAAGCCCCTCAAACTATCGCCGAGCAGTACTTC CASSQAPQTIAEQYF many TRBJ2-7 NA 15 TRBV4-1
TGTGCCAGCAGCCACACAGACAAGGTCTTCAGGCAGTTCTTC CASSHTDKVFRQFF NA TRBJ2-1 NA 14 TRBV14
TGTGCCAGCAGCTTACCGGCCGGTGATGGCTACACCTTC CASSLPAGDGYTF NA TRBJ1-2 NA 13 TRBV11-3
TGTGCCAGCAGTAAAGTTTCGATGACCGGGGAGCTGTTTTTT CASSKVSMTGELFF many TRBJ2-2 NA 14 TRBV6-5
TGTGCCAGCAGCCCGGACAGCATAGAACTGTTTTTT CASSPDSIELFF many TRBJ1-4 NA 12 TRBV7-9
TGCAGTGCCCCGGGACAGGGGACCGTTTTCTACGAGCAGTACTTC CSAPGQGTVFYEQYF NA TRBJ2-7 TRBD1 15 TRBV20-1
TGTGCCAGCAGGACGACAACTGTCATGAACACTGAAGCTTTCTTT CASRTTTVMNTEAFF NA TRBJ1-1 NA 15 TRBV4-2
TGCAGCGTTGTTGGTTTAGCGGCCCGGGATACGCAGTATTTT CSVVGLAARDTQYF many TRBJ2-3 NA 14 TRBV29-1
TGTGCCAGCTCATTCCCTGGCGCAGGGTCTAATTCACCCCTCCACTTT CASSFPGAGSNSPLHF few TRBJ1-6 NA 16 TRBV18
TGTGCCTGGAGTGTGCAGGGCAGGACAGGGGATACGCAGTATTTT CAWSVQGRTGDTQYF many TRBJ2-3 TRBD1 15 TRBV30
TGCAGTGCTAGAGATTTGGGACTTTTATCCTACGAGCAGTACTTC CSARDLGLLSYEQYF NA TRBJ2-7 NA 15 TRBV20-1
TGTGCCAGCAGTTGGGGGGACTCGTACGAGCAGTACTTC CASSWGDSYEQYF many TRBJ2-7 NA 13 TRBV27
TGCAGCGTTGAAGATCCCGGCCAGTTACCCTACGAGCAGTACTTC CSVEDPGQLPYEQYF many TRBJ2-7 NA 15 TRBV29-1
TGCGCCAGCAGCCAGGACACCGGGGAGTGGTACGGGCAGTACTTC CASSQDTGEWYGQYF NA TRBJ2-7 NA 15 TRBV4-1
TGCAGCGTTGTTGGACTAGCGGGGGGTGGTGAGCAGTACTTC CSVVGLAGGGEQYF NA TRBJ2-7 TRBD2 14 TRBV29-1
TGTGCCAGCAGCCAGATGGGAGAAAATGAAAAACTGTTTTTT CASSQMGENEKLFF many TRBJ1-4 NA 14 TRBV3-1
TGTGCCAGCAGCTCAAGTAATGGAAACACCATATATTTT CASSSSNGNTIYF many TRBJ1-3 NA 13 TRBV7-2
TGCGCCAGCAGCCAAGATGGGGGGACCCCCGGGGAGGTGGCTCGATTC CASSQDGGTPGEVARF few TRBJ1-2 NA 16 TRBV4-3
TGTGCCAGCAGCTTACTAGCGATTAGCACAGATACGCAGTATTTT CASSLLAISTDTQYF many TRBJ2-3 NA 15 TRBV11-2